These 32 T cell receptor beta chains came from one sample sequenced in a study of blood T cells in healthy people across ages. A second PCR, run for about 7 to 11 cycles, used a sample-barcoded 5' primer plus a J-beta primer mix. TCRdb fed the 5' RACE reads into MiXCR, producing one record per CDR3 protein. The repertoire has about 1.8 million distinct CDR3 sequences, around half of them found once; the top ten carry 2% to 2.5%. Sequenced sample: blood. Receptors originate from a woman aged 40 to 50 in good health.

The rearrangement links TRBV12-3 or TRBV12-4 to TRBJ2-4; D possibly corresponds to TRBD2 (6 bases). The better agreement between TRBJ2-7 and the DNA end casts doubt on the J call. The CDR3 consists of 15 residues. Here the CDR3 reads CASSLVRGMGGEQYF. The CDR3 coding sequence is TGTGCCAGCAGTTTAGTGAGGGGAATGGGGGGCGAGCAGTACTTC.

The CDR3 is CASSFNPGVQETQYF. CDR3 sequence (DNA): TGTGCCAGCAGCTTCAACCCGGGGGTCCAAGAGACCCAGTACTTC. J is TRBJ2-5 and V is TRBV7-2; D is possibly TRBD2 (6 bases). Trimming stripped 3 bases from V and 1 base from J, with 12 bases between. Germline V gene data show CDR1 as SGHTA and CDR2 as FQGNSA. The CDR3 contains 15 residues.

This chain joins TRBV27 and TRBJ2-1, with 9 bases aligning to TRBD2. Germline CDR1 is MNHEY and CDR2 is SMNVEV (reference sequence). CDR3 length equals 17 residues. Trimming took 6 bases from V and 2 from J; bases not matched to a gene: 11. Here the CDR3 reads CASSTTSAGGPYNEQFF. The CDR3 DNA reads TGTGCCAGCAGCACAACATCAGCGGGGGGCCCCTACAATGAGCAGTTCTTC.

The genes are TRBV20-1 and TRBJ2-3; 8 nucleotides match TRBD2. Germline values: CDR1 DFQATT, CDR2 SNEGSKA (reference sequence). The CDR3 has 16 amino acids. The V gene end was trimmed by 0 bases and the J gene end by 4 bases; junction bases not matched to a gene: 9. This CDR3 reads CSARDRDGGAADTQYF. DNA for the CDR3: TGCAGTGCTAGAGATCGGGACGGGGGGGCTGCAGATACGCAGTATTTT.

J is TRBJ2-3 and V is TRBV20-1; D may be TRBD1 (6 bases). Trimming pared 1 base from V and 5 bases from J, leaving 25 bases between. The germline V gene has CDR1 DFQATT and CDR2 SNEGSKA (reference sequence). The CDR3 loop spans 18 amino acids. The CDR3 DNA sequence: TGCAGTGCTAGAGCGGGCCAGGGGATCGGCTATCCGGGAGATACGCAGTATTTT. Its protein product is CSARAGQGIGYPGDTQYF.

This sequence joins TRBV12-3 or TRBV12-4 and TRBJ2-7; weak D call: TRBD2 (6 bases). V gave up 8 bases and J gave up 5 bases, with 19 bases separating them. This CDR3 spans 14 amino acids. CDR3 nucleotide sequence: TGTGCCAGCTGTTCAGGGAGGAGGTCGAACGAGCAGTACTTC. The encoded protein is CASCSGRRSNEQYF.

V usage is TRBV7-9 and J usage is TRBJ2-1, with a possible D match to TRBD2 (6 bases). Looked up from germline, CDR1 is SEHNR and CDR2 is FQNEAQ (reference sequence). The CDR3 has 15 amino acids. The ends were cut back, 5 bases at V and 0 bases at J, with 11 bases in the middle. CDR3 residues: CASSGGVSSYNEQFF. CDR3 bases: TGTGCCAGCAGCGGAGGGGTCAGCTCCTACAATGAGCAGTTCTTC.

In DNA form, the CDR3 reads TGTGCCAGCAGCTTAGCATCCAGGACAAACGAGCAGTACTTC. Its translation: CASSLASRTNEQYF. The J gene is TRBJ2-4, the V gene TRBV11-2, with D possibly being TRBD1 (5 bases). The end of the DNA is better explained by TRBJ2-7, so the J call may be wrong. This CDR3 is 14 amino acids long. CDR1 and CDR2 (germline): SGHAT, FQNNGV.

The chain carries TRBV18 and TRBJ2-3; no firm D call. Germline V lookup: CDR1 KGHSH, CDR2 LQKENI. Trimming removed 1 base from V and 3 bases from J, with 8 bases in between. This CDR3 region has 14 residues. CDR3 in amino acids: CASSPQWVTDTQYF. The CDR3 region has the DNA TGTGCCAGCTCACCACAGTGGGTTACAGATACGCAGTATTTT.

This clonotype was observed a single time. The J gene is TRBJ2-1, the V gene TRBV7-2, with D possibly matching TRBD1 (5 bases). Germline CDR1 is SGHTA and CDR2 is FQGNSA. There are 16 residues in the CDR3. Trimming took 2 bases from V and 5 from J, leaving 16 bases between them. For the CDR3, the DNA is TGTGCCAGCAGCTTAAGGCAGGGCTATTCTAACAATGAGCAGTTCTTC. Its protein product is CASSLRQGYSNNEQFF.

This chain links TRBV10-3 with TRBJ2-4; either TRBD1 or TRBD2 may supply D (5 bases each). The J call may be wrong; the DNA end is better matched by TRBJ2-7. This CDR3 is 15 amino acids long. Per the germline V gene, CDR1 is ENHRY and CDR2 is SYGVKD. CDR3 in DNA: TGTGCCATCGAGAGTGGTCAGGGCCGCCGGGGCGAGCAGTACTTC. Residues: CAIESGQGRRGEQYF.

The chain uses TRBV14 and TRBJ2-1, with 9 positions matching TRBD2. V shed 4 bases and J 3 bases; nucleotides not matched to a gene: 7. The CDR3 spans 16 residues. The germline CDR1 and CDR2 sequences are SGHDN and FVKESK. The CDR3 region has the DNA TGTGCCAGCAGCCCTAGGCTAGCGGGGTTCTACAATGAGCAGTTCTTC. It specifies CASSPRLAGFYNEQFF.

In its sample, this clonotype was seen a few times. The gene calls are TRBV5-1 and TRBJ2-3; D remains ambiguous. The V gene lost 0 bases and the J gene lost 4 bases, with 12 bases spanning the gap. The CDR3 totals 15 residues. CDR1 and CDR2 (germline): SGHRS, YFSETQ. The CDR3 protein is CASSLAGELSDTQYF. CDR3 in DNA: TGCGCCAGCAGCTTGGCCGGAGAACTCTCAGATACGCAGTATTTT.

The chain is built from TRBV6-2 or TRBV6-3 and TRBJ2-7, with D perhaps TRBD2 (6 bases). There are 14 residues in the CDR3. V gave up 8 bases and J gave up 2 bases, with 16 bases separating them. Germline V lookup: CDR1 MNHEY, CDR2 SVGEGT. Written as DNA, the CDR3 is TGTGCCAGCCGGGAGCTGGGGGGAACCTACGAGCAGTACTTC. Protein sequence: CASRELGGTYEQYF.

The chain's CDR3 is CASSLRRGGRDEQFF. The CDR3 DNA reads as TGTGCCAGCAGCTTAAGGCGGGGGGGCCGGGATGAGCAGTTCTTC. V usage is TRBV5-6 and J usage is TRBJ2-1; TRBD2 matches at 9 bases. There are 15 residues in the CDR3. J gave up 8 bases and V 2 bases, and 8 bases lay outside the gene matches. The germline CDR1 and CDR2 sequences are SGHDT and YYEEEE.

The DNA of the CDR3 is TGTGCCAGCGTACAAGGGGACAGAAACTATGGCTACACCTTC. The encoded protein is CASVQGDRNYGYTF. The chain carries TRBV28 and TRBJ1-2, with 7 bases matching TRBD1. Germline CDR1 and CDR2: MDHEN and SYDVKM. Trimming removed 8 bases from V and 2 bases from J; junction bases left unmatched: 8. CDR3 size: 14 residues.

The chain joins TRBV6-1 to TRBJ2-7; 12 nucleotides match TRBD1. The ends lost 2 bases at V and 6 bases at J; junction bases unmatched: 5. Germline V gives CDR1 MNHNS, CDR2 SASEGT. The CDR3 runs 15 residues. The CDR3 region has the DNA TGTGCCAGCAGTGAAACCGGGACAGGGGGCGGCGAGCAGTACTTC. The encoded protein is CASSETGTGGGEQYF.

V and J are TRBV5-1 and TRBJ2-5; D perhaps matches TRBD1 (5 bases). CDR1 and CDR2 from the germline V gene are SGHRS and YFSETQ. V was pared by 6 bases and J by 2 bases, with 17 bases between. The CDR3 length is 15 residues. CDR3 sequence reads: CASTEGHEIQETQYF. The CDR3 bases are TGCGCCAGCACTGAAGGACACGAAATACAAGAGACCCAGTACTTC.

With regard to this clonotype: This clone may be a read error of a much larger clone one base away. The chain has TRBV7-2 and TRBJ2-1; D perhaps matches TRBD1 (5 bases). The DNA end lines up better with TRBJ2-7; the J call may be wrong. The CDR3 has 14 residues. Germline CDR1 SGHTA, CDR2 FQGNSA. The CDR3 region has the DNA TGTGCCAGCAGCTTCGACAGATCCTACAATGAGCAGTACTTC. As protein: CASSFDRSYNEQYF.

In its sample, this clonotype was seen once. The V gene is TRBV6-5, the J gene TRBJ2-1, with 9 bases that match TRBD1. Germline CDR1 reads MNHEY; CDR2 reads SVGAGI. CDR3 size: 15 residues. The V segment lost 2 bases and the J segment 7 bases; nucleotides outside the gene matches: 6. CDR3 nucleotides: TGTGCCAGCAGTTACGGGACAGGGCGGGTGAATGAGCAGTTCTTC. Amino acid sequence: CASSYGTGRVNEQFF.

The CDR3 DNA reads as TGTGCCATCAGTGAGTACCCATCTCGGACCCAGCATTTT. As protein: CAISEYPSRTQHF. This chain connects TRBV10-3 to TRBJ1-5, with D unresolved. V shed 1 base and J shed 11 bases, with 12 bases lying between them. Germline loops: CDR1 ENHRY, CDR2 SYGVKD. This CDR3 has 13 amino acids.

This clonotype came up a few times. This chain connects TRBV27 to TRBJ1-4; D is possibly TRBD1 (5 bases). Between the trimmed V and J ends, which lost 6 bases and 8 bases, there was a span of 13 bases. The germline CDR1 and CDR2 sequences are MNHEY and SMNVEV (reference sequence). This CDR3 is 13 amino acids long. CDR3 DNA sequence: TGTGCCAGCAGGGTGACCTGGGGGGAAAAACTGTTTTTT. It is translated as CASRVTWGEKLFF.

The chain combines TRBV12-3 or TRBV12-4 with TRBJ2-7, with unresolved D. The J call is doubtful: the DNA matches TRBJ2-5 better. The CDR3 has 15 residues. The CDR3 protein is CASSLGQSLGETQYF. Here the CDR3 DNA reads TGTGCCAGCAGTTTGGGTCAGAGCTTGGGGGAGACCCAGTACTTC.

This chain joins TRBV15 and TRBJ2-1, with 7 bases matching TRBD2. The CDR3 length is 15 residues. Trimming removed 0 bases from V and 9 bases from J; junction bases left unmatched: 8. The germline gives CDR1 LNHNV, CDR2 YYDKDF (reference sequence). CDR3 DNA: TGTGCCACCAGCAGAGATGGACTAGAAATAAGTGAGCAGTTCTTC. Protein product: CATSRDGLEISEQFF.

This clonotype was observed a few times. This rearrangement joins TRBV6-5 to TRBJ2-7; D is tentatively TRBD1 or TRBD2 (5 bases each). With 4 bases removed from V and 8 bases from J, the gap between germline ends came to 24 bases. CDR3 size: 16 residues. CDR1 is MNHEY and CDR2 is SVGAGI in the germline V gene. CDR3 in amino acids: CASSSGKSGTGTKQYF. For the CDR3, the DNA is TGTGCCAGCAGTTCGGGGAAATCCGGGACGGGTACGAAGCAGTACTTC.

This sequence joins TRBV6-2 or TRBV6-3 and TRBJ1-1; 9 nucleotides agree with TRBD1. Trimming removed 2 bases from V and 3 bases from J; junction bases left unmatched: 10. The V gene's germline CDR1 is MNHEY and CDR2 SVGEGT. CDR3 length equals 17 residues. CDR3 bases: TGTGCCAGCAGTTACCAGGGGGACAGGGTCGAAGACACTGAAGCTTTCTTT. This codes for CASSYQGDRVEDTEAFF.

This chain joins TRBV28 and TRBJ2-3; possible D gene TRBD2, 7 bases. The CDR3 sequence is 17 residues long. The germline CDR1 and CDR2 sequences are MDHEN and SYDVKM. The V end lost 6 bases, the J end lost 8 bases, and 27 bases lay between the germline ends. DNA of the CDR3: TGTGCCAGCAGCCCCTTAGTGGGGGGGGACGCCAGGGGTACGCAGTATTTT. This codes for CASSPLVGGDARGTQYF.

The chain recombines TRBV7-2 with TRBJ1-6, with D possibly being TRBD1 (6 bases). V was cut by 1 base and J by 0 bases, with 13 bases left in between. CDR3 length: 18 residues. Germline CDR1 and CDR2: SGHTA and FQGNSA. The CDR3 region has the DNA TGTGCCAGCAGCTTAGAGGGGACACTGAGCTCCTATAATTCACCCCTCCACTTT. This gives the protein CASSLEGTLSSYNSPLHF.

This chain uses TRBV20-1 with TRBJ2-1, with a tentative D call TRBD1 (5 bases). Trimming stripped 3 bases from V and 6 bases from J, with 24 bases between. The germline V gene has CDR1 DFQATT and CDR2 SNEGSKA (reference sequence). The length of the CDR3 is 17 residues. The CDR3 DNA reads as TGCAGTGCTAGGTTGACGGTTGATACAGGCCTCGGCAATGAGCAGTTCTTC. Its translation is CSARLTVDTGLGNEQFF.

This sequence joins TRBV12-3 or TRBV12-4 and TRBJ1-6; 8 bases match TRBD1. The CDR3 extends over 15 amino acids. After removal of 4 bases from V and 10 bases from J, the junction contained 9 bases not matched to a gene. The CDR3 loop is CASSSAGGMGSPLHF. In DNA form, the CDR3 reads TGTGCCAGCAGTTCCGCAGGGGGCATGGGGTCACCCCTCCACTTT.

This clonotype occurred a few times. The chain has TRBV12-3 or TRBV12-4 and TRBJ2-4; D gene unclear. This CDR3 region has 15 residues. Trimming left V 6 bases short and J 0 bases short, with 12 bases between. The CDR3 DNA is TGTGCCAGCAGCCCCCACGACATAGCCAAAAACATTCAGTACTTC. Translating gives CASSPHDIAKNIQYF.

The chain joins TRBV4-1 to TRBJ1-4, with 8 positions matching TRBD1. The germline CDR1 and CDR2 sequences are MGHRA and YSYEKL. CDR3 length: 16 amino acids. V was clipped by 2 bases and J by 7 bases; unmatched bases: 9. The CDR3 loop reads CASSQKPGGSLEKLFF. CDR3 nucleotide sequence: TGCGCCAGCAGCCAAAAACCAGGGGGCAGTCTTGAAAAACTGTTTTTT.